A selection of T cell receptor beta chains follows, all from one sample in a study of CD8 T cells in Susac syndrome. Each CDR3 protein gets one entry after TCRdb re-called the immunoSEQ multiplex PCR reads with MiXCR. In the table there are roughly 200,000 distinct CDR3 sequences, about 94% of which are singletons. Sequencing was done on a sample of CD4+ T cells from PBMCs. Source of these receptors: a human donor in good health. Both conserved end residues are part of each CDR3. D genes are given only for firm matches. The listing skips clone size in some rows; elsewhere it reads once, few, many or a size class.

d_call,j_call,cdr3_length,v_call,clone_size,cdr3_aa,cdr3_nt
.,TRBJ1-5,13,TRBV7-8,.,CASSLELSQPQHF,TGTGCCAGCAGCTTAGAACTTAGTCAGCCCCAGCATTTT
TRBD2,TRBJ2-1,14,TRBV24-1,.,CATRASGRYNEQFF,TGTGCCACCCGGGCTAGCGGGAGGTACAATGAGCAGTTCTTC
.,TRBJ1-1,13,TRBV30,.,CAWSSDGNTEAFF,TGTGCCTGGAGTTCCGACGGAAACACTGAAGCTTTCTTT
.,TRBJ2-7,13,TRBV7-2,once,CASSLQQGIEQYF,TGTGCCAGCAGCTTACAACAGGGTATCGAGCAGTACTTC
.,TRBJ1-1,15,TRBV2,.,CASSEGTARRTEAFF,TGTGCCAGCAGTGAAGGGACAGCCCGAAGGACTGAAGCTTTCTTT
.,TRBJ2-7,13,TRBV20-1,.,CSASGLGGYEQYF,TGCAGTGCGAGCGGACTAGGGGGGTACGAGCAGTACTTC
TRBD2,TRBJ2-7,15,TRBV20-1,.,CSASGISSGRNEQYF,TGCAGTGCTAGCGGAATTTCTAGCGGGAGGAACGAGCAGTACTTC
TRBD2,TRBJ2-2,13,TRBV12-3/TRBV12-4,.,CASSGGFPGELFF,TGTGCCAGCTCCGGGGGGTTCCCCGGGGAGCTGTTTTTT
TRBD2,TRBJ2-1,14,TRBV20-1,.,CSALQTSGRSEQFF,TGCAGTGCTCTCCAGACTAGCGGGAGATCTGAGCAGTTCTTC
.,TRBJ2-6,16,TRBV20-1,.,CSASGKWVSGANVLTF,TGCAGTGCTAGTGGGAAATGGGTGTCTGGGGCCAACGTCCTGACTTTC